This T cell receptor beta chain was sequenced during a study of cytomegalovirus exposure and HLA in healthy donors. V shed 5 bases, J shed 5 bases, and the junction held 6 bases outside the gene matches. CDR3 length equals 15 residues. In germline, CDR1 is MDHEN, CDR2 SYDVKM. Of note for this clone: No antigen is known for it.

PCR involved 60 Vbeta and 13 Jbeta primers. This table comes from immunoSEQ multiplex PCR, and its TCRdb copy is limited to in-frame clones, with some not included. The table has 90,000 to 120,000 clones, over 70% seen once. Study-wide findings and caveats: In a later analysis, common viral pathogens appeared linked to several of the most significant clusters. A later analysis associated some 18,000 TCR beta sequences with HLA alleles at a 0.05 false discovery rate. Cytomegalovirus-associated status was assigned to fewer than 200 TCR beta chains. Earlier findings revealed that most TCR beta V segments proved productive either about 87% or about 30% of the time.

The TCR comes from a man in his thirties or forties in good health and CMV-seronegative. The rearrangement links TRBV28 to TRBJ1-5; TRBD1 agrees at 10 bases. The sequencing input was PBMCs. DNA of the CDR3: TGTGCCAGCAGTGGGACAGGGGCATTCGATCAGCCCCAGCATTTT. Encoded protein: CASSGTGAFDQPQHF.